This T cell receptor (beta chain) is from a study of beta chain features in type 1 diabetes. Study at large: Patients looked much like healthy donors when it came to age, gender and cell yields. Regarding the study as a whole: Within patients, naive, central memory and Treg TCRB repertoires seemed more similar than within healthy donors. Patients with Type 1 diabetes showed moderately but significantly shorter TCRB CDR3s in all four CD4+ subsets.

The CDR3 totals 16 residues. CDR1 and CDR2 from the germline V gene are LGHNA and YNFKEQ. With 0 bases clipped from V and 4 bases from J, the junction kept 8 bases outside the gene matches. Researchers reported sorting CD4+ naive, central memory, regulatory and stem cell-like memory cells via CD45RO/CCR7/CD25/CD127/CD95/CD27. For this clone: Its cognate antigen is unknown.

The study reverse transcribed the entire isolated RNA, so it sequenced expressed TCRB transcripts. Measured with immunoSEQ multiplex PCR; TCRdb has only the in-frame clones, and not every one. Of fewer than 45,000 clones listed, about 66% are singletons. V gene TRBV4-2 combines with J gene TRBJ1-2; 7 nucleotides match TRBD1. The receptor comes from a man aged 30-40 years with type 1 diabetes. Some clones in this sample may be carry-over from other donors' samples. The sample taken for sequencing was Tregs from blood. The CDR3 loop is CASSQDNRGRGYGYTF. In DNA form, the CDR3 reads TGTGCCAGCAGCCAAGATAACAGGGGAAGAGGCTATGGCTACACCTTC.